These T cell receptor beta chains were read from a single sample in a study of T cell changes during pregnancy in multiple sclerosis. The assay was immunoSEQ multiplex PCR, and TCRdb's table has in-frame clones only and misses some. The table records roughly 51,000 clones, around 94% of them present only once. The specimen was CD8+ T cells from peripheral blood mononuclear cells, collected before pregnancy. These receptors all come from a female donor with multiple sclerosis, enrolled in a pregnancy study. Each CDR3 is given with its conserved first and last residue. The order of the fields is clone size, V gene, J gene, D gene, CDR3 length, CDR3 DNA, CDR3 protein. The D gene is left open where the match is weak. Clone sizes are given selectively: once, few, many, or a class where the clone is expanded.

-,TRBV5-1,TRBJ2-7,-,14,TGCGCCAGCAGCGCGGCAGGGTCCTCCTACGAGCAGTACTTC,CASSAAGSSYEQYF
-,TRBV15,TRBJ2-5,-,14,TGTGCCACTGGCAGGGTGGTGACTCAAGAGACCCAGTACTTC,CATGRVVTQETQYF
once,TRBV7-6,TRBJ2-1,-,18,TGTGCCAGCAGCCCCCAGATGGCGCGGGTTCGCTCCTACAATGAGCAGTTCTTC,CASSPQMARVRSYNEQFF
-,TRBV28,TRBJ1-1,-,14,TGTGCCAGCAGTTTTCGGGGTTTGGACACTGAAGCTTTCTTT,CASSFRGLDTEAFF
once,TRBV6-1,TRBJ2-5,-,15,TGTGCCAGTTTAACTCGGGGGGCGAGTAAGGAGACCCAGTACTTC,CASLTRGASKETQYF
-,TRBV6-1,TRBJ2-7,TRBD2,13,TGTGCCAGCAGTGAACGGGCGGGGGTCGAGCAGTACTTC,CASSERAGVEQYF
-,TRBV4-2,TRBJ2-7,TRBD1,15,TGTGCCAGCAGCCAAGTGTCAGGGGGCCATAACGAGCAGTACTTC,CASSQVSGGHNEQYF
-,TRBV19,TRBJ1-1,-,12,TGTGCCAGTAGTATGGCGGGCACTGAAGCTTTCTTT,CASSMAGTEAFF
once,TRBV7-2,TRBJ2-3,TRBD2,14,TGTGCCAGCAGCTTAGCCTTAGCGGGAGATACGCAGTATTTT,CASSLALAGDTQYF
once,TRBV4-1,TRBJ2-3,-,13,TGCGCCAGCAGCCAAACTAGCACAGATACGCAGTATTTT,CASSQTSTDTQYF
-,TRBV28,TRBJ1-1,TRBD1,14,TGTGCCAGCAGTTTTGGGTGGCAGGGGGCGGGAGCTTTCTTT,CASSFGWQGAGAFF
-,TRBV4-2,TRBJ2-5,TRBD2,16,TGTGCCAGCAGCCAAGACCCCCTAGCGGGAGTCGAGACCCAGTACTTC,CASSQDPLAGVETQYF
-,TRBV19,TRBJ2-5,-,14,TGTGCCAGTAGTCAACAGGAGAGCCAAGAGACCCAGTACTTC,CASSQQESQETQYF
-,TRBV2,TRBJ2-5,TRBD2,18,TGTGCCAGCAGGGAAGGACTAGCGGGAGCATCTATAGCAGAGACCCAGTACTTC,CASREGLAGASIAETQYF
-,TRBV7-2,TRBJ2-7,TRBD2,16,TGTGCCAGCAGCTTAGCAGCGGGAGGGCCAAGCTACGAGCAGTACTTC,CASSLAAGGPSYEQYF
-,TRBV6-1,TRBJ2-7,TRBD1,16,TGTGCCAGCAGTGAAGTTGACAGGGCGGGCTCCTACGAGCAGTACTTC,CASSEVDRAGSYEQYF
-,TRBV7-9,TRBJ1-2,TRBD1,14,TGTGCCAGCAGCACACAGGGGGGGAGCTATGGCTACACCTTC,CASSTQGGSYGYTF
-,TRBV5-6,TRBJ1-4,-,16,TGTGCCAGCAGCTTGGCCACGACAGGCGGTAATGAAAAACTGTTTTTT,CASSLATTGGNEKLFF
-,TRBV4-1,TRBJ1-1,-,16,TGCGCCAGCAGCCAAGACGGACAGTTTTTGAACACTGAAGCTTTCTTT,CASSQDGQFLNTEAFF
-,TRBV5-4,TRBJ2-3,TRBD1,17,TGTGCCAGCAGCTTATTGGGGACAGGGGATTACACAGATACGCAGTATTTT,CASSLLGTGDYTDTQYF
-,TRBV29-1,TRBJ2-1,-,12,TGCAGCGTTTTCACAGAAGGGGGTGAGCAGTTCTTC,CSVFTEGGEQFF
-,TRBV11-3,TRBJ2-1,TRBD2,15,TGTGCCAGCAGCTTAGGTAGCGGGAGTGATAATGAGCAGTTCTTC,CASSLGSGSDNEQFF
-,TRBV19,TRBJ1-2,-,13,TGTGCCAGTAGCTTAAACACAGGGTATGGCTACACCTTC,CASSLNTGYGYTF
-,TRBV30,TRBJ2-5,TRBD2,18,TGTGCCTGGAGTGGAACTGAAAAACTAGCGGGTCAGAGCGAGACCCAGTACTTC,CAWSGTEKLAGQSETQYF
-,TRBV7-8,TRBJ2-6,-,16,TGTGCCAGCACAGGGATAGAAAGCTCTGGGGCCAACGTCCTGACTTTC,CASTGIESSGANVLTF
few,TRBV5-1,TRBJ1-4,TRBD1,18,TGCGCCAGCAGCACGGGACAGGGGTTCTATGCAACTAATGAAAAACTGTTTTTT,CASSTGQGFYATNEKLFF
-,TRBV10-3,TRBJ2-7,-,12,TGTGCCATCAGTTTCACAGGGACCGAGCAGTACTTC,CAISFTGTEQYF
-,TRBV6-1,TRBJ2-2,TRBD2,15,TGTGCCAGCACCCGCCGCGGGAGCACCACCGGGGAGCTGTTTTTT,CASTRRGSTTGELFF
-,TRBV18,TRBJ1-2,-,15,TGTGCCAGCTCACACCGCGACAGGCTCGGCTATGGCTACACCTTC,CASSHRDRLGYGYTF
-,TRBV27,TRBJ2-7,-,14,TGTGCCAGCAGTGATCCCGGGCCAGGGCACGAGCAGTACTTC,CASSDPGPGHEQYF
-,TRBV27,TRBJ2-5,TRBD2,16,TGTGCCAGCAGTTTGTATAGCAGCGGGAGGGCCTTACCCCAGTACTTC,CASSLYSSGRALPQYF
-,TRBV12-5,TRBJ2-7,-,13,TGTGCTAGTGGGGTACAGGGTTCCTACGAGCAGTACTTC,CASGVQGSYEQYF
-,TRBV6-4,TRBJ1-6,-,14,TGTGCCAGCAGTGACTCTCCGGGTAATTCACCCCTCCACTTT,CASSDSPGNSPLHF
-,TRBV7-9,TRBJ2-1,-,12,TGTGCCAGCAGCTCCCAAACCAGGACGGGGATCTTC,CASSSQTRTGIF
-,TRBV5-1,TRBJ1-1,-,16,TGCGCCAGCAGCTTGGCCGGAGGGGCACGGGACACTGAAGCTTTCTTT,CASSLAGGARDTEAFF
-,TRBV25-1,TRBJ1-5,-,18,TGTGCCAGCAGTTCTAACGGAAAGGGGAAATATAGCAATCAGCCCCAGCATTTT,CASSSNGKGKYSNQPQHF
-,TRBV15,TRBJ1-2,TRBD1,14,TGTGCCACCAGCGCGAGGACAGGGATAGAAGGCTACACCTTC,CATSARTGIEGYTF
few,TRBV30,TRBJ1-1,TRBD1,12,TGTGCCTGCCTAGACAGGGACACTGAAGCTTTCTTT,CACLDRDTEAFF
-,TRBV27,TRBJ2-7,TRBD2,13,TGTGCCAGCAGTAGCGGGAGTAGCTACGAGCAGTACTTC,CASSSGSSYEQYF
-,TRBV2,TRBJ2-7,TRBD1,15,TGTGCCAGCGACAGGGGGGACGCCGGCCTCTACGAGCAGTACTTC,CASDRGDAGLYEQYF
-,TRBV14,TRBJ2-7,-,15,TGTGCCAGCAGCCAAGGAAGCGGGTTTAGGTACGAGCAGTACTTC,CASSQGSGFRYEQYF
-,TRBV27,TRBJ2-7,TRBD1,14,TGTGCCAGCAGTTCGACAGGGGTGACCTACGAGCAGTACTTC,CASSSTGVTYEQYF
-,TRBV28,TRBJ2-1,-,15,TGTGCCAGCAGTTTATCTGGGCGAGTGCAGGTTGAGCAGTTCTTC,CASSLSGRVQVEQFF
once,TRBV14,TRBJ2-1,TRBD2,16,TGTGCCAGCAGCCAAGATATGGCTAGCGGAGACAATGAGCAGTTCTTC,CASSQDMASGDNEQFF
-,TRBV5-4,TRBJ2-7,TRBD1,15,TGTGCCAGCAGCCCAGGGACAGGGAGCTCCTACGAGCAGTACTTC,CASSPGTGSSYEQYF
-,TRBV27,TRBJ1-2,-,14,TGTGCCAGCAGTCCCAGGGGATATAACTATGGCTACACCTTC,CASSPRGYNYGYTF
-,TRBV27,TRBJ2-1,TRBD2,15,TGTGCCAGCAGTTACGGGACTAACCCCTACAATGAGCAGTTCTTC,CASSYGTNPYNEQFF
-,TRBV11-2,TRBJ2-7,-,15,TGTGCCAGCAGCTTAACGGCAGGGGTTTCCTACGAGCAGTACTTC,CASSLTAGVSYEQYF
-,TRBV4-3,TRBJ2-7,TRBD2,16,TGCGCCAGCAGCCAAGATCTGGCTAGCGGCTACCCCCGGCAGTACTTC,CASSQDLASGYPRQYF
-,TRBV29-1,TRBJ2-7,TRBD1,15,TGCAGCGTTGAAGGCTCCTACAGGGGCCCCTACGAGCAGTACTTC,CSVEGSYRGPYEQYF